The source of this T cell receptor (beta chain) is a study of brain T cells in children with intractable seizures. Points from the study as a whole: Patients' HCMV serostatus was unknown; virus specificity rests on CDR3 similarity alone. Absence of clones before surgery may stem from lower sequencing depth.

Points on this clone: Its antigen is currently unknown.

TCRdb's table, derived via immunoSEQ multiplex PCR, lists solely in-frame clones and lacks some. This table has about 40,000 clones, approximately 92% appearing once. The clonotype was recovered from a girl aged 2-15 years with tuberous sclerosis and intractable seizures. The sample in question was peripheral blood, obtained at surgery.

The CDR3 DNA follows: TGCGCCAGCAGCCACAAACCCGGGACAGGGGTCACTGAAGCTTTCTTT. Protein product: CASSHKPGTGVTEAFF. This chain uses TRBV4-1 with TRBJ1-1; 10 nucleotides match TRBD1. The germline CDR1 and CDR2 sequences are MGHRA and YSYEKL. V lost 3 bases and J lost 4; bases outside the gene matches: 8. There are 16 residues in the CDR3.